A selection of T cell receptor beta chains follows, all from one sample in a study of vaccination and CD4 T cells after COVID-19. The antigens of these receptors remain unknown. TCRdb reprocessed the PCR reads via MiXCR and lists one record per CDR3 protein. The table lists about 16,000 distinct CDR3 sequences, around 40% of them singletons. Specimen: CD4+ T cells from blood, cultured in vitro. Receptors were obtained from a human donor who had recovered from COVID-19. Each CDR3 is given with its conserved first and last residue. D genes are given only for firm matches. The size field is filled for only some rows; it gives once, few, many or a size class.

CDR3 protein,CDR3 DNA,V gene,clone size,D gene,J gene
CASRLAIRYF,TGTGCCAGCAGGTTGGCTATACGGTACTTC,TRBV7-4,few,NA,TRBJ2-7
CSATGDVGRSNTGELFF,TGCAGTGCTACCGGCGATGTCGGGAGGTCGAACACCGGGGAGCTGTTTTTT,TRBV20-1,NA,TRBD2,TRBJ2-2
CTSNQIDRGNEKLFF,TGCACCAGCAACCAAATCGACAGGGGGAATGAAAAACTGTTTTTT,TRBV1,NA,NA,TRBJ1-4
CASSPTTSGSFPEQYF,TGTGCCAGCAGCCCGACCACTAGCGGGAGTTTCCCCGAGCAGTACTTC,TRBV4-2,NA,TRBD2,TRBJ2-7
CAISERSTDTQYF,TGTGCCATCAGTGAGAGGTCCACAGATACGCAGTATTTT,TRBV10-3,once,NA,TRBJ2-3
CASSPPQGRTLHF,TGTGCCAGCTCACCACCCCAGGGAAGAACCCTCCACTTT,TRBV18,NA,NA,TRBJ1-6
CASSARDGSTDTQYF,TGTGCCAGCAGTGCCCGGGACGGAAGCACAGATACGCAGTATTTT,TRBV27,few,NA,TRBJ2-3
CSARDFGDNEQFF,TGCAGTGCTAGAGATTTCGGTGACAATGAGCAGTTCTTC,TRBV20-1,NA,NA,TRBJ2-1
CSAPPGQGYGRASNEQFF,TGCAGTGCTCCTCCGGGACAGGGGTACGGGAGGGCGAGCAATGAGCAGTTCTTC,TRBV20-1,NA,TRBD1,TRBJ2-1
CASTSPGTGGRHNSPLHF,TGTGCCAGCACCTCTCCCGGGACAGGGGGTCGGCATAATTCACCCCTCCACTTT,TRBV28,few,TRBD1,TRBJ1-6
CACCPQGQGAHGQPQHF,TGTGCCTGTTGCCCCCAGGGGCAGGGGGCTCATGGTCAGCCCCAGCATTTT,TRBV30,once,TRBD1,TRBJ1-5
CASSIRTSGRNGYTF,TGTGCCAGTAGTATTAGGACCTCTGGGAGGAATGGCTACACCTTC,TRBV19,few,NA,TRBJ1-2
CATSQMGGGQETQYF,TGTGCCACCAGCCAGATGGGAGGGGGCCAAGAGACCCAGTACTTC,TRBV15,NA,NA,TRBJ2-5
CAFKTGSSYNSPLHF,TGTGCCTTCAAGACGGGGAGCTCCTATAATTCACCCCTCCACTTT,TRBV30,few,NA,TRBJ1-6
CASSQDGLWQFF,TGTGCCAGCAGCCAAGATGGGTTGTGGCAGTTCTTC,TRBV14,NA,NA,TRBJ2-1
CASSFRPSYEQYF,TGTGCCAGCAGTTTTAGGCCTTCCTACGAGCAGTACTTC,TRBV27,NA,NA,TRBJ2-7
CSARDVSAGELFF,TGCAGTGCTAGAGACGTTTCGGCCGGGGAGCTGTTTTTT,TRBV20-1,few,NA,TRBJ2-2
CSARDAGLAGGPSTDTQYF,TGCAGTGCTAGAGACGCGGGACTAGCGGGAGGGCCGTCCACAGATACGCAGTATTTT,TRBV20-1,few,TRBD2,TRBJ2-3
CASSLDGTGRGQPQHF,TGTGCCAGCAGCTTAGACGGGACAGGGAGGGGTCAGCCCCAGCATTTT,TRBV7-2,NA,TRBD1,TRBJ1-5
CASSSRLAGVAKNIQYF,TGTGCCAGCAGTTCAAGACTAGCGGGAGTAGCCAAAAACATTCAGTACTTC,TRBV12-3/TRBV12-4,NA,TRBD2,TRBJ2-4
CASSDSGRDNEQYF,TGTGCCAGCAGCGATAGCGGGAGGGACAACGAGCAGTACTTC,TRBV5-4,NA,TRBD2,TRBJ2-7
CASSSGTGNTEAFF,TGTGCCAGCAGCTCCGGGACAGGAAACACTGAAGCTTTCTTT,TRBV7-9,few,TRBD1,TRBJ1-1
CASSTTSGPREQFF,TGTGCCAGCAGCACTACTAGCGGTCCTCGAGAGCAGTTCTTC,TRBV7-9,NA,TRBD2,TRBJ2-1
CASSLGHISGNTIYF,TGTGCCAGCAGTTTGGGACACATTTCTGGAAACACCATATATTTT,TRBV28,NA,NA,TRBJ1-3
CASSGDRGYF,TGTGCCAGCAGTGGGGACAGGGGGTATTTT,TRBV6-4,NA,TRBD1,TRBJ1-3
CASSMGRRNQPQHF,TGTGCCAGTAGTATGGGGCGGAGAAATCAGCCCCAGCATTTT,TRBV19,NA,NA,TRBJ1-5
CSARVSGSQETQYF,TGCAGTGCTAGAGTCTCAGGGTCTCAAGAGACCCAGTACTTC,TRBV20-1,few,NA,TRBJ2-5
CASSFRRDNNEQFF,TGTGCCAGCAGCTTCCGGCGGGATAACAATGAGCAGTTCTTC,TRBV7-8,NA,NA,TRBJ2-1
CASSLTSGSTDTQYF,TGTGCCAGCAGTTTGACTAGCGGGAGCACAGATACGCAGTATTTT,TRBV6-2/TRBV6-3,NA,TRBD2,TRBJ2-3
CASSSRTGNYGYTF,TGTGCCAGCAGCTCCCGGACAGGGAACTATGGCTACACCTTC,TRBV6-1,NA,TRBD1,TRBJ1-2
CASSYPPYGGGSEQYF,TGTGCCAGCAGTTACCCCCCGTACGGGGGAGGAAGCGAGCAGTACTTC,TRBV6-5,NA,NA,TRBJ2-7
CASKGTGRLDQPQHF,TGTGCCAGTAAGGGGACAGGGCGGCTCGATCAGCCCCAGCATTTT,TRBV19,NA,TRBD1,TRBJ1-5
CASSQDSSGRAGVAKNIQYF,TGCGCCAGCAGCCAAGATTCTAGCGGGAGGGCCGGGGTCGCCAAAAACATTCAGTACTTC,TRBV4-3,NA,TRBD2,TRBJ2-4
CASSVEGGSYNEQFF,TGTGCCAGCAGTGTAGAGGGTGGGTCCTACAATGAGCAGTTCTTC,TRBV6-4,NA,NA,TRBJ2-1